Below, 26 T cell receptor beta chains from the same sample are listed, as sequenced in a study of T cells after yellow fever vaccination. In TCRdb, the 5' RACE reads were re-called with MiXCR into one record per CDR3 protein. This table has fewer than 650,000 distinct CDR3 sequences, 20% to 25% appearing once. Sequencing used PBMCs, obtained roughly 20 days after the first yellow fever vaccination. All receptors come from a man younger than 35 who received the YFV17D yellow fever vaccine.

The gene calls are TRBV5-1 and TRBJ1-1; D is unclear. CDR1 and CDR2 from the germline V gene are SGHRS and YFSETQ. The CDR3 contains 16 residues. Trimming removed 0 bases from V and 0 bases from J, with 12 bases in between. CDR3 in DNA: TGCGCCAGCAGCTTGGGAGGTGCAGTTATGAACACTGAAGCTTTCTTT. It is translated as CASSLGGAVMNTEAFF.

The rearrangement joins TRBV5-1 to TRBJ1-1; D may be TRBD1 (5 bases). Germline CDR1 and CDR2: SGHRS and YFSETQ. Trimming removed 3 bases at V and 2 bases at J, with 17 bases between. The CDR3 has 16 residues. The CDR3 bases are TGCGCCAGCAGCTCCGCTGGGGGGTCTTTTAACACTGAAGCTTTCTTT. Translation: CASSSAGGSFNTEAFF.

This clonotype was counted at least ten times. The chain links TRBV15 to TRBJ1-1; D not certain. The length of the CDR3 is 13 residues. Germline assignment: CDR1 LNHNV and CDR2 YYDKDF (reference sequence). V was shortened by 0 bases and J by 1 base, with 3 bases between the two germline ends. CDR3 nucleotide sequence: TGTGCCACCAGCAGAGATCGGAACACTGAAGCTTTCTTT. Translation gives CATSRDRNTEAFF.

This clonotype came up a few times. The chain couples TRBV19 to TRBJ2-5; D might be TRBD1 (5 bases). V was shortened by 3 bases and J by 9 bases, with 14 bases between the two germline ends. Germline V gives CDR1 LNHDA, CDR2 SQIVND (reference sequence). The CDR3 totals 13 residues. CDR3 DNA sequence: TGTGCCAGTAGTATCGGGCGAGAAGGGGCCCAGTACTTC. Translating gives CASSIGREGAQYF.

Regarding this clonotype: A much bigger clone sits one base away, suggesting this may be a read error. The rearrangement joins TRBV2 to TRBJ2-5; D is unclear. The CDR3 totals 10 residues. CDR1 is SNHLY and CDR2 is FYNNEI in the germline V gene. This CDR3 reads CTSSVETQYF. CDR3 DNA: TGTACCAGCAGTGTGGAGACCCAGTACTTC.

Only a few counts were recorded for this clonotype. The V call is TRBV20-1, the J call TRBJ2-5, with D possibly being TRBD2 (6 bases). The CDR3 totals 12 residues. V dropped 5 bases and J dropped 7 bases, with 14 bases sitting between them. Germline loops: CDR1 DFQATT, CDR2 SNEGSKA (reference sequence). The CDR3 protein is CSAESGSGTQYF. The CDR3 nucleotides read TGCAGTGCTGAAAGCGGGTCGGGGACCCAGTACTTC.

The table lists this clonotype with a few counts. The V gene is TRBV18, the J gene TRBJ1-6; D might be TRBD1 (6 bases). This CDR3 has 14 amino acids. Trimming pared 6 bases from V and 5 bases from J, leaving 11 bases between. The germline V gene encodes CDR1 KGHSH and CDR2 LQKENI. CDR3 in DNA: TGTGCCAGCTCCCCGGGACAAGATAATTCACCCCTCCACTTT. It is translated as CASSPGQDNSPLHF.

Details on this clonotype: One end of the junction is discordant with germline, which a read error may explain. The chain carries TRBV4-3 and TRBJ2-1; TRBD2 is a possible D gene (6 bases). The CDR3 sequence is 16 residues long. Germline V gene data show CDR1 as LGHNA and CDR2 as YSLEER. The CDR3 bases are TGCGCCAGCAGTCAAGGTGGGGGGTTCTCCTACAATGAGCAGTTCTTC. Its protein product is CASSQGGGFSYNEQFF.

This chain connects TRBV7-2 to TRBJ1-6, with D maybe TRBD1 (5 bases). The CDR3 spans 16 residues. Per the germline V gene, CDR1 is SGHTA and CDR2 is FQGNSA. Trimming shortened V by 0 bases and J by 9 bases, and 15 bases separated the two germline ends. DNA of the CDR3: TGTGCCAGCAGCTTAGCTGGGCAGGGTAGGCTTTCACCCCTCCACTTT. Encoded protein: CASSLAGQGRLSPLHF.

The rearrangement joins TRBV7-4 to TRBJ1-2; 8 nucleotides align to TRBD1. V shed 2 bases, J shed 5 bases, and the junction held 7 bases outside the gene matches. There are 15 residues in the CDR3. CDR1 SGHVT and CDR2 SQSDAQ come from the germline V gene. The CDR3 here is CASSLRGQGYYGYTF. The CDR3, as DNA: TGTGCCAGCAGCTTAAGAGGACAGGGTTATTATGGCTACACCTTC.

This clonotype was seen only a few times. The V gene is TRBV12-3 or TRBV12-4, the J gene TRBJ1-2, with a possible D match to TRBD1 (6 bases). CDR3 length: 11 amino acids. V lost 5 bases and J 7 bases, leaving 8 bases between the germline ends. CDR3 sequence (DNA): TGTGCCAGCAGTCAGGGGTTTGGCTACACCTTC. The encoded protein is CASSQGFGYTF.

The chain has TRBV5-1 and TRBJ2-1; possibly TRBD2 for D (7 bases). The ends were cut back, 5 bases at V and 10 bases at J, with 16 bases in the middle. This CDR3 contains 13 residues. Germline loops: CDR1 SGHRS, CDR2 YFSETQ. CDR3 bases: TGCGCCAGCAGGGCGGGGGCCCCGGCCGAGCAGTTCTTC. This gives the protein CASRAGAPAEQFF.

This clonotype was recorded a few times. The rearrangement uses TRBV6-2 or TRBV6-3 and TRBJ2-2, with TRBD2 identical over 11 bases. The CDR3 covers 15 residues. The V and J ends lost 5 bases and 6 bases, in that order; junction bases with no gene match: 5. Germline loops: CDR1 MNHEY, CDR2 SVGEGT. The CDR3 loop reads CASSGIAGGPGELFF. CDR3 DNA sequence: TGTGCCAGCAGTGGAATAGCGGGGGGGCCCGGGGAGCTGTTTTTT.

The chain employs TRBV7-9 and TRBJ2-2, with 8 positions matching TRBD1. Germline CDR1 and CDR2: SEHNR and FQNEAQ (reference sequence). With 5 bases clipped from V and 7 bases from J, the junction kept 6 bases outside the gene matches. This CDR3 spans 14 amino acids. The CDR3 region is CASSRTGRIGELFF. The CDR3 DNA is TGTGCCAGCAGCAGGACAGGGCGGATCGGGGAGCTGTTTTTT.

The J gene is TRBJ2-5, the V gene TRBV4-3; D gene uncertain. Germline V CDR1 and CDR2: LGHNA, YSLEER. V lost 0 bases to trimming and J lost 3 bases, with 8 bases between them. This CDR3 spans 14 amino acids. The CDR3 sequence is CASSQDVREETQYF. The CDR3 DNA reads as TGCGCCAGCAGCCAAGACGTTAGGGAAGAGACCCAGTACTTC.

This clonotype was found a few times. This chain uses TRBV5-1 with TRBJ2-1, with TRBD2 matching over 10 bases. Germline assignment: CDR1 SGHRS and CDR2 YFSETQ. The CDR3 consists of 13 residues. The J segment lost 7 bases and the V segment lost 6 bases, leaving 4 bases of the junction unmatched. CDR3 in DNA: TGCGCCAGCAACAGCGGGGGGGCGAATGAGCAGTTCTTC. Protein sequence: CASNSGGANEQFF.

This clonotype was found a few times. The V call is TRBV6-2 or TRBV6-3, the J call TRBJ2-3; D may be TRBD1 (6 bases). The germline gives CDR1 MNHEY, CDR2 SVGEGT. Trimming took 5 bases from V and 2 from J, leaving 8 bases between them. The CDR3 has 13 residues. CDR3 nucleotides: TGTGCCAGCAGTCGACAGGACACAGATACGCAGTATTTT. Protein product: CASSRQDTDTQYF.

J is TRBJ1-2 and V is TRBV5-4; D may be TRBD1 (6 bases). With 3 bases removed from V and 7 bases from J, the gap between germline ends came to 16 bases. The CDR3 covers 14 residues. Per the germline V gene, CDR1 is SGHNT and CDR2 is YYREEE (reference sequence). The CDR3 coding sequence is TGTGCCAGCAGCTGGGCCGACAGGAGGGGTGGCTACACCTTC. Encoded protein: CASSWADRRGGYTF.

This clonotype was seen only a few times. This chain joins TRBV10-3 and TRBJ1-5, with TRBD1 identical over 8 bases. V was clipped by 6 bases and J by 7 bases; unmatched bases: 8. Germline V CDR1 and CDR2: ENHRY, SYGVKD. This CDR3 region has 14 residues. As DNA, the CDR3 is TGTGCCATCAGCCCGGGCCCAGGGGGCCAGCCCCAGCATTTT. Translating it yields CAISPGPGGQPQHF.

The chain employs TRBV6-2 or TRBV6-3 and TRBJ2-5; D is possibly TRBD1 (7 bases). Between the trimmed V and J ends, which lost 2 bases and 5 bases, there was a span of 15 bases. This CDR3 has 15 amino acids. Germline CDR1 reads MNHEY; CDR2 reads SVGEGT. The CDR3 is CASSYDRAGGETQYF. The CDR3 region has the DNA TGTGCCAGCAGTTACGACAGGGCAGGAGGGGAGACCCAGTACTTC.

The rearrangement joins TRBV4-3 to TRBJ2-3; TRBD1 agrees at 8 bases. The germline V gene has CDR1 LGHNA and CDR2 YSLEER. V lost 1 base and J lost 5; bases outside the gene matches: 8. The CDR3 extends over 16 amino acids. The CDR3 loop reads CASSQGGAGGIDTQYF. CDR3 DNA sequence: TGCGCCAGCAGCCAAGGGGGGGCAGGGGGCATAGATACGCAGTATTTT.

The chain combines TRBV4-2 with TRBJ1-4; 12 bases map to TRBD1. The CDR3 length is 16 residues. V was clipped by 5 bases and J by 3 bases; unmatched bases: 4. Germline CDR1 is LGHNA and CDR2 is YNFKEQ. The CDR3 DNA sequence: TGTGCCAGCAGCGGGGGACAGGGGGCGGCTAATGAAAAACTGTTTTTT. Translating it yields CASSGGQGAANEKLFF.

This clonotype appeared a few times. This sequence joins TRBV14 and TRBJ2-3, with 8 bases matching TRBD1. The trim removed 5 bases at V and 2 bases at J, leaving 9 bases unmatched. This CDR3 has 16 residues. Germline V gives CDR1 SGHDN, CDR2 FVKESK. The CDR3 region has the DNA TGTGCCAGCAGCATTCCGACAGGGGCTGACACAGATACGCAGTATTTT. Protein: CASSIPTGADTDTQYF.

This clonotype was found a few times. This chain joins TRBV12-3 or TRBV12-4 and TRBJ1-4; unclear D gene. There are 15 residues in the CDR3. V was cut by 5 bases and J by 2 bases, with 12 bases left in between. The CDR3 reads CASSPRRGTNEKLFF. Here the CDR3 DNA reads TGTGCCAGCAGTCCCCGTCGAGGGACTAATGAAAAACTGTTTTTT.

The CDR3 DNA sequence: TGTGCCAGCAGCTTAGTCGGCAGAGCGGGCTACACCTTC. This translates into CASSLVGRAGYTF. J is TRBJ1-2 and V is TRBV7-8; D not certain. Germline V gives CDR1 SGHVS, CDR2 FQNEAQ. V was cut by 1 base and J by 8 bases, with 11 bases left in between. The CDR3 runs to 13 residues. Drawing the rest from reference TRBV7-8 and TRBJ1-2, the complete variable domain is GAGVSQSPRYKVAKRGQDVALRCDPISGHVSLFWYQQALGQGPEFLTYFQNEAQLDKSGLPSDRFFAERPEGSVSTLKIQRTQQEDSAVYLCASSLVGRAGYTFGSGTRLTVV.

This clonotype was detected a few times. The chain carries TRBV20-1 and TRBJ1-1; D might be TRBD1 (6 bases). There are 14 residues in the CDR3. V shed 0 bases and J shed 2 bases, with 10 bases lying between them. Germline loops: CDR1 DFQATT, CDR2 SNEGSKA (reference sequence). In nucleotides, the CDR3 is TGCAGTGCTAGAGACACAGGGATTAACACTGAAGCTTTCTTT. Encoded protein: CSARDTGINTEAFF.